This T cell receptor beta chain was obtained from a study of blood T cell repertoires in COVID-19. At the level of the study: COVID-19 samples, acute and convalescent, were from the United States, Italy and Spain. In each case, the material was cDNA or gDNA derived from T cells, B-cell-depleted T cells, or PBMCs.

This CDR3 is 16 amino acids long. The germline V and J ends were trimmed by 0 bases and 5 bases, with 13 bases remaining between them. The germline V gene encodes CDR1 LGHNA and CDR2 YSLEER. Assay used: immunoSEQ multiplex PCR; TCRdb lists only in-frame clones, some missing. This table has tens of thousands of clones, 65% to 90% appearing once. Sequencing used peripheral blood. The rearrangement joins TRBV4-3 to TRBJ1-4, with D possibly being TRBD1 (6 bases). The sequence came from a woman of 80 years or more with acute or convalescent COVID-19. The CDR3 region is CASSQDSGEGNEKLFF. The DNA for the CDR3 is TGCGCCAGCAGCCAAGATTCAGGGGAGGGCAATGAAAAACTGTTTTTT.